This T cell receptor (beta chain) appears in the sequencing data of a study of a mutant IDH1 vaccine in newly diagnosed glioma. Study-wide context: With temozolomide cycles, or 4-6 weeks after radiotherapy alone, vaccination was started. Previous treatment comprised radiotherapy, temozolomide, or both, mostly both. General study findings and limits: Seemingly, pseudoprogression had no relation to changes in the top peripheral T cell clonotypes.

Note on this clone: No antigen is known for it.

TCRdb keeps only in-frame clones here, not all; method: immunoSEQ multiplex PCR. The repertoire consists of roughly 12,000 clones, with around 86% occurring once and the leading ten covering 5% to 6.5%. The sample's time point: week 5, during vaccination. The content of each vaccine dose was 300 ug of mutant IDH1 20-mer peptide, and topical imiquimod accompanied it. The sequence derives from a woman in her thirties or forties with glioma. Some clones in this sample may be carry-over from other donors' samples. This specimen consisted of PBMCs, obtained from a glioma patient whose treatment included an IDH1 peptide vaccine.

CDR3 coding DNA: TGCGCCAGCAGGCTGGACAGTTCCTACGAGCAGTACTTC. Translated, it gives CASRLDSSYEQYF. The chain carries TRBV5-1 and TRBJ2-7; weak D call: TRBD1 (6 bases). The V end lost 5 bases, the J end lost 1 base, and 10 bases lay between the germline ends. Germline CDR1 SGHRS, CDR2 YFSETQ. The CDR3 has 13 residues.